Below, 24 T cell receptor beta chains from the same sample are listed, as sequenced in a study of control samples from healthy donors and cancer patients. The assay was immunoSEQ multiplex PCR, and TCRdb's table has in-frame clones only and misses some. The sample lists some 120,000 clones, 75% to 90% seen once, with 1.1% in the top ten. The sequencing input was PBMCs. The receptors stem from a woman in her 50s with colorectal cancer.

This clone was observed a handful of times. The CDR3 nucleotides read TGTGCCAGCAGAGGGTTTAACACTGAAGCTTTCTTT. This sequence encodes CASRGFNTEAFF. This chain uses TRBV12-3 or TRBV12-4 with TRBJ1-1; D is ambiguous. The V end was cut by 6 bases, the J end by 2 bases, with 7 bases between. The CDR3 has 12 amino acids.

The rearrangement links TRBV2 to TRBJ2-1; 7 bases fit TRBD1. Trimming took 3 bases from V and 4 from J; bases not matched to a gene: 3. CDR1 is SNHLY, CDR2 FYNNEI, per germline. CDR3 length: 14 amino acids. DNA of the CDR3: TGTGCCAGCAGTGATGCAGGGGGATACAATGAGCAGTTCTTC. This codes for CASSDAGGYNEQFF.

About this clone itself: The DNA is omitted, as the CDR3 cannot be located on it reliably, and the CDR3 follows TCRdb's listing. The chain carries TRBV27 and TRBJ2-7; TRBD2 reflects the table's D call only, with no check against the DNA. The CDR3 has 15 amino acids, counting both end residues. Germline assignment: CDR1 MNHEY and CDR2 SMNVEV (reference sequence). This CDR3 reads CASSSSGGSGYEQYF.

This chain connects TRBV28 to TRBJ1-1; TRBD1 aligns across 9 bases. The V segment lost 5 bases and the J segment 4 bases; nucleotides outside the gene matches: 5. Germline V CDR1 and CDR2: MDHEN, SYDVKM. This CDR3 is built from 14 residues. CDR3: CASSPWTGATEAFF. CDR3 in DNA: TGTGCCAGCAGTCCGTGGACAGGGGCCACTGAAGCTTTCTTT.

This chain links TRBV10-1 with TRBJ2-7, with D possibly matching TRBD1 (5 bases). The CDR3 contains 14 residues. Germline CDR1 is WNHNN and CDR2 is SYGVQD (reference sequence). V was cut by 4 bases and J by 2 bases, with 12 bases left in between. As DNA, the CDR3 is TGCGCCAGCAGTGTCCGGCAGGGCCCCTACGAGCAGTACTTC. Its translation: CASSVRQGPYEQYF.

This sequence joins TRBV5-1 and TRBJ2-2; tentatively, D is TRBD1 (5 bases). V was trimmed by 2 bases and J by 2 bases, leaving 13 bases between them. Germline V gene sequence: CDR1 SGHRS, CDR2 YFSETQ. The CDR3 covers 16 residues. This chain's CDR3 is CASSFQTGLNTGELFF. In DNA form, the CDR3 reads TGCGCCAGCAGCTTCCAAACAGGTCTTAACACCGGGGAGCTGTTTTTT. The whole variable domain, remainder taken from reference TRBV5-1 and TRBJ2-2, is KAGVTQTPRYLIKTRGQQVTLSCSPISGHRSVSWYQQTPGQGLQFLFEYFSETQRNKGNFPGRFSGRQFSNSRSEMNVSTLELGDSALYLCASSFQTGLNTGELFFGEGSRLTVL.

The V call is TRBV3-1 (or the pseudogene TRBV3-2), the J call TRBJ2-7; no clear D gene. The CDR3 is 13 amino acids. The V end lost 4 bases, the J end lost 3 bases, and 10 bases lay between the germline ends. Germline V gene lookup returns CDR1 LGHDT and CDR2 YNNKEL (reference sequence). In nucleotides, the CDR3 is TGTGCCAGCAGCCGGGCCAGAGACTACGAGCAGTACTTC. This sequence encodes CASSRARDYEQYF.

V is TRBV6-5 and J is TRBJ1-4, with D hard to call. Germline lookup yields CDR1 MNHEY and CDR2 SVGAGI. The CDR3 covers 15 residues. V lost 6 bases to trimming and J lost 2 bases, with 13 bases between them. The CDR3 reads CASSSRWATNEKLFF. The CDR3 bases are TGTGCCAGCAGCAGTCGGTGGGCGACTAATGAAAAACTGTTTTTT.

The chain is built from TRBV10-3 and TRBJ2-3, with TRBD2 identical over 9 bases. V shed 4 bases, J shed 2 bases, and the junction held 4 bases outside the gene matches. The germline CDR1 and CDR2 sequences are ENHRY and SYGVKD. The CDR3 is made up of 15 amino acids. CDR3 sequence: CAISAAGGFTDTQYF. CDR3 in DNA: TGTGCCATCAGTGCAGCGGGGGGCTTCACAGATACGCAGTATTTT.

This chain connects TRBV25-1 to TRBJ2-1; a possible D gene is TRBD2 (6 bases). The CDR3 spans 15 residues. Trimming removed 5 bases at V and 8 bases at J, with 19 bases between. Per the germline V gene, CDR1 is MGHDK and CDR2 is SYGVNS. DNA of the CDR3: TGTGCCAGCAGTAAATCGACTAGTACGTCCGATGAGCAGTTCTTC. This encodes CASSKSTSTSDEQFF.

The CDR3 loop is CSVGPPTSGRSEQYF. DNA of the CDR3: TGCAGCGTTGGCCCCCCTACTAGCGGGAGGAGCGAGCAGTACTTC. The chain joins TRBV29-1 to TRBJ2-7; 12 positions match TRBD2. The V gene's germline CDR1 is SQVTM and CDR2 ANQGSEA. The CDR3 length is 15 residues. The ends lost 4 bases at V and 6 bases at J; junction bases unmatched: 10.

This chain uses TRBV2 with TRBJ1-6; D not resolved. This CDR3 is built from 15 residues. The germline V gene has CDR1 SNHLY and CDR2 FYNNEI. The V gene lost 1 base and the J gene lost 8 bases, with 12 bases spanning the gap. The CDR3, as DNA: TGTGCCAGCAGTGAAGGGGCCCCGCCGTATTCACCCCTCCACTTT. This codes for CASSEGAPPYSPLHF.

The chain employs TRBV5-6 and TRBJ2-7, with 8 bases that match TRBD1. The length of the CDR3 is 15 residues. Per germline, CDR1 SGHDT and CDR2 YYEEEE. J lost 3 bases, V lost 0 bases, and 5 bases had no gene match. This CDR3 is CASSLAAGGYYEQYF. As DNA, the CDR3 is TGTGCCAGCAGCTTGGCGGCAGGGGGCTACTACGAGCAGTACTTC.

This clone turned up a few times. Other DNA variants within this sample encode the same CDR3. CDR3 DNA: TGTGCCAGCAGCCAAGACAGGGGGAACACTGAAGCTTTCTTT. This sequence encodes CASSQDRGNTEAFF. The chain employs TRBV6-5 and TRBJ1-1, with 8 bases fitting TRBD1. V gave up 6 bases and J gave up 1 base; unmatched junction bases: 4. CDR1 and CDR2 from the germline V gene are MNHEY and SVGAGI. CDR3 length equals 14 residues.

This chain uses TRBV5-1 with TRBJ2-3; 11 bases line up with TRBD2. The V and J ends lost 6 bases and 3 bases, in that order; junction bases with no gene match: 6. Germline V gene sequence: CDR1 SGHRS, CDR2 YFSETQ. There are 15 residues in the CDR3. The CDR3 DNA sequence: TGCGCCAGCACCCCACTAGCGGGGGAGACAGATACGCAGTATTTT. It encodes CASTPLAGETDTQYF.

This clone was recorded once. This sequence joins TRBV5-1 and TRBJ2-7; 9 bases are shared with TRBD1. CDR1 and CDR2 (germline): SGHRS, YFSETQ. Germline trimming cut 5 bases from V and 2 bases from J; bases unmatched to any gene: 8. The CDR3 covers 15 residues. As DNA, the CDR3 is TGCGCCAGCAGTCGGACAGGGGATCGTACCTACGAGCAGTACTTC. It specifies CASSRTGDRTYEQYF.

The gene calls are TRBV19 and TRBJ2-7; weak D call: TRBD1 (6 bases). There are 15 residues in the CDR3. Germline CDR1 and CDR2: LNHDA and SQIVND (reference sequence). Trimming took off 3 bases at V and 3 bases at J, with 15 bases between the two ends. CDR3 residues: CASSIKAQGDYEQYF. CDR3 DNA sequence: TGTGCCAGTAGTATTAAAGCACAGGGAGACTACGAGCAGTACTTC.

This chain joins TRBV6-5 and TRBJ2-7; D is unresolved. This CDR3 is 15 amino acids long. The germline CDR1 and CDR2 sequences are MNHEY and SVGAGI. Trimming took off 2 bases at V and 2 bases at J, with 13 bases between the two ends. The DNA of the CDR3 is TGTGCCAGCAGTTACCGGTCGGGTGCGCCCTACGAGCAGTACTTC. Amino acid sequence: CASSYRSGAPYEQYF.

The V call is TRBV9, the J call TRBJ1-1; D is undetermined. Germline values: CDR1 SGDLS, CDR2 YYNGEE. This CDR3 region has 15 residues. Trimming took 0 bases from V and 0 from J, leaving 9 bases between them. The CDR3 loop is CASSVDGRMNTEAFF. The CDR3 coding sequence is TGTGCCAGCAGCGTAGATGGGAGAATGAACACTGAAGCTTTCTTT.

CDR3 coding DNA: TGTGCCAGCGAGGGTGTTAAAGATACGCAGTATTTT. It encodes CASEGVKDTQYF. The chain recombines TRBV11-2 with TRBJ2-3; D perhaps matches TRBD2 (5 bases). This CDR3 spans 12 amino acids. Trimming removed 8 bases from V and 5 bases from J, with 11 bases in between. Germline loops: CDR1 SGHAT, CDR2 FQNNGV.

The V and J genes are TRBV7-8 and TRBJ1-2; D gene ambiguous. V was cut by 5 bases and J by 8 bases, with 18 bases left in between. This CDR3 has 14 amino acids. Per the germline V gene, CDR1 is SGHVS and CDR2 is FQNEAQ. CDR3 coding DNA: TGTGCCAGCAGCCTAGTGGGTGGGTCGCGCGGCTACACCTTC. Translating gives CASSLVGGSRGYTF.

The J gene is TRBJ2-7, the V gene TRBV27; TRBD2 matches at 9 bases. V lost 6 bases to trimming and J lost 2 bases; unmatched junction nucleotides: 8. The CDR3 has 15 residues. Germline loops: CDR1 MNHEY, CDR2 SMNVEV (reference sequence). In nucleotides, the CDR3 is TGTGCCAGCAGGTATAGCGGGAGAACCGCCTACGAGCAGTACTTC. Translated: CASRYSGRTAYEQYF.

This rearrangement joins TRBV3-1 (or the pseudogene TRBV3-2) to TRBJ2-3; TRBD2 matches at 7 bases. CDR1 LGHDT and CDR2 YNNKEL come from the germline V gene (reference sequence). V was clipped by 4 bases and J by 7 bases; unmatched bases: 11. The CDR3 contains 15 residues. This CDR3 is CASSPPGLGVYTQYF. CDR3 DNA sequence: TGTGCCAGCAGCCCCCCCGGACTAGGGGTCTATACGCAGTATTTT.

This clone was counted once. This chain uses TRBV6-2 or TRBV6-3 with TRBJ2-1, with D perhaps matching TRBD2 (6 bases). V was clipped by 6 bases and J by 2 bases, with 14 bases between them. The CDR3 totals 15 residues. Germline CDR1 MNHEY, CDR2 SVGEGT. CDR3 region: CASSHGGPPYNEQFF. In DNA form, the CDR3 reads TGTGCCAGCAGCCACGGAGGGCCCCCCTACAATGAGCAGTTCTTC.